The 3 T cell receptor beta chains below were found in one sample sequenced in a study of tumor-infiltrating lymphocytes in primary liver carcinoma. Priming with a constant-region primer yielded TCR beta cDNA from 400 to 550 ng total RNA. Each TCR beta library was derived from three nested multiplex PCR rounds that employed slightly modified ARM-PCR. TRBV1-TRBV30 forward and Cbeta reverse primers drove the first two approximately 10-cycle rounds. Using its own MiXCR run on the multiplex PCR reads, TCRdb lists one record per CDR3 protein. Of roughly 100,000 distinct CDR3 sequences in the sample, around 84% are singletons; the top ten hold approximately 20%. Co-extraction of RNA and DNA was performed on about 18-33 mg of unsorted bulk tissue. Sequenced input: liver tumor tissue from sampling region 3. Noted subset: tumor region T3, left-lateral pole. The receptors derive from a man aged 35-49 years with primary liver carcinoma and hepatitis B virus infection.

The rearrangement joins TRBV5-6 to TRBJ1-5, with unresolved D. CDR3 length: 14 residues. Germline V lookup: CDR1 SGHDT, CDR2 YYEEEE. Deletions cut 0 bases from V and 3 bases from J, with 7 bases between. The CDR3 is CASSLGLDNQPQHF. The DNA of the CDR3 is TGTGCCAGCAGCTTGGGACTCGACAATCAGCCCCAGCATTTT.

Of note for this clonotype: The final CDR3 position lacks the conserved phenylalanine or tryptophan, pointing to a likely read error. The chain uses TRBV11-1 and TRBJ2-3; either TRBD1 or TRBD2 may supply D (5 bases each). The CDR3 totals 19 residues. Germline V gene data show CDR1 as SGHAT and CDR2 as FQDESV (reference sequence). The CDR3 DNA reads TGTACCAGCAGCTCTGGGGGAAGTTCTGTTGGAGCCCGCACAGATACGCAGTATCTT. Encoded protein: CTSSSGGSSVGARTDTQYL.

In its sample, this clonotype was seen a few times. This may come from a read error, since a much larger clone is one base off. The chain combines TRBV14 with TRBJ1-1, with TRBD1 identical over 8 bases. In germline, CDR1 is SGHDN, CDR2 FVKESK. CDR3 length equals 16 residues. CDR3 sequence: CASSRGQERKNTEALF. The CDR3 DNA is TGTGCCAGCAGCCGGGGACAGGAGAGAAAGAACACTGAAGCTCTCTTT.